The 23 T cell receptor beta chains reported below all come from one sample, sequenced in a study of human T cells and chemical hapten exposure. Noted time point: patch test 2, 6 weeks after DPC sensitization. Treatment described: therapeutic diphenylcyclopropenone sensitization with weekly scalp DPC. From the RACE reads, TCRdb called clonotypes with MiXCR, one entry per CDR3 protein. The sample records around 99,000 distinct CDR3 sequences, 11% being singletons. The sequencing here drew on whole blood, taken in connection with sensitization to the hapten diphenylcyclopropenone (DPC). The receptor set was obtained from a man aged 40-49 years with alopecia areata. Some clones in this sample may be carry-over from other donors' samples.

This chain uses TRBV7-9 with TRBJ2-7; D is undetermined. The germline V gene has CDR1 SEHNR and CDR2 FQNEAQ (reference sequence). The CDR3 has 14 amino acids. V was clipped by 4 bases and J by 0 bases, with 10 bases between them. This CDR3 reads CASSSRTASYEQYF. The CDR3, as DNA: TGTGCCAGCAGCTCACGGACGGCCTCCTACGAGCAGTACTTC.

In its sample, this clonotype was seen many times. The CDR3 DNA reads TGTGCCTGGAGTCTTATTTCAGGGATCTCTGGAAACACCATATATTTT. It codes for CAWSLISGISGNTIYF. The rearrangement links TRBV30 to TRBJ1-3; TRBD1 is a possible D gene (5 bases). CDR1 is GTSNPN, CDR2 SVGIG, per germline (reference sequence). The CDR3 totals 16 residues. V was clipped by 2 bases and J by 0 bases, with 14 bases between them.

The chain employs TRBV20-1 and TRBJ1-4, with D maybe TRBD1 (5 bases). CDR3 length equals 15 residues. Germline CDR1 reads DFQATT; CDR2 reads SNEGSKA (reference sequence). Trimming stripped 1 base from V and 3 bases from J, with 12 bases between. Here the CDR3 reads CSARVPGVPNEKLFF. DNA of the CDR3: TGCAGTGCTAGAGTCCCGGGGGTACCTAATGAAAAACTGTTTTTT.

This clonotype was counted many times. The chain employs TRBV4-2 and TRBJ2-3; D tentatively reads TRBD1 or TRBD2 (5 bases each). From germline, CDR1 is LGHNA and CDR2 YNFKEQ. Trimming took 1 base from V and 0 from J, leaving 8 bases between them. The CDR3 sequence is 15 residues long. The CDR3 sequence: CASSQARDSTDTQYF. CDR3 bases: TGTGCCAGCAGCCAAGCCCGGGACAGCACAGATACGCAGTATTTT.

This clonotype showed up just a few times. The rearrangement uses TRBV30 and TRBJ2-2; no clear D. The CDR3 consists of 13 residues. The V end was cut by 0 bases, the J end by 6 bases, with 8 bases between. CDR1 is GTSNPN, CDR2 SVGIG, per germline (reference sequence). The CDR3 region has the DNA TGTGCCTGGAGTGTACTACAACCCGGGGAGCTGTTTTTT. This sequence encodes CAWSVLQPGELFF.

This clonotype was seen repeatedly, ten times or more. The chain is built from TRBV11-2 and TRBJ2-7; TRBD2 matches at 15 bases. Germline CDR1 SGHAT, CDR2 FQNNGV. Losses at the gene ends were 4 bases for V and 4 bases for J; bases not matched to a gene: 11. The CDR3 loop spans 18 amino acids. The chain's CDR3 is CASSSRTSGRALLYEQYV. CDR3 in DNA: TGTGCCAGCAGCTCCCGGACTAGCGGGAGGGCCTTGTTGTACGAGCAGTACGTC.

This clonotype has at least ten counts. The chain couples TRBV28 to TRBJ1-4; possible D gene TRBD1, 5 bases. The germline V gene has CDR1 MDHEN and CDR2 SYDVKM. With 8 bases removed from V and 7 bases from J, the gap between germline ends came to 20 bases. The CDR3 covers 15 residues. CDR3 in amino acids: CASRGSGPTVEKLFF. The CDR3 nucleotides are TGTGCCAGCCGGGGTTCGGGGCCCACCGTTGAAAAACTGTTTTTT.

The table lists this clonotype with a few counts. This chain joins TRBV29-1 and TRBJ1-1; tentatively, D is TRBD1 (5 bases). Germline CDR1 SQVTM, CDR2 ANQGSEA. The CDR3 spans 15 residues. Trimming pared 1 base from V and 3 bases from J, leaving 15 bases between. CDR3 coding DNA: TGCAGCGTTGAAGTGCTGGGGGTCGAGGACACTGAAGCTTTCTTT. This gives the protein CSVEVLGVEDTEAFF.

The sample holds many counts of this clonotype. The genes are TRBV7-9 and TRBJ1-1; 8 positions agree with TRBD1. This CDR3 has 14 amino acids. Germline values: CDR1 SEHNR, CDR2 FQNEAQ (reference sequence). J was trimmed by 4 bases and V by 5 bases; bases with no gene match: 6. CDR3 bases: TGTGCCAGCAGCAGGCAGGGGGCTGGCACTGAAGCTTTCTTT. Amino acids: CASSRQGAGTEAFF. Complete variable domain (other parts from reference TRBV7-9 and TRBJ1-1): DTGVSQNPRHKITKRGQNVTFRCDPISEHNRLYWYRQTLGQGPEFLTYFQNEAQLEKSRLLSDRFSAERPKGSFSTLEIQRTEQGDSAMYLCASSRQGAGTEAFFGQGTRLTVV.

The gene calls are TRBV7-2 and TRBJ2-7; weak D call: TRBD2 (7 bases). Trimming removed 1 base at V and 1 base at J, with 11 bases between. Germline lookup yields CDR1 SGHTA and CDR2 FQGNSA. The CDR3 is 15 amino acids. Here the CDR3 reads CASSLEQGLSYEQYF. DNA for the CDR3: TGTGCCAGCAGCTTAGAACAGGGACTATCCTACGAGCAGTACTTC.

This clonotype has just a few counts. The chain carries TRBV19 and TRBJ2-7, with D possibly TRBD2 on 6 matching bases. Germline V gene sequence: CDR1 LNHDA, CDR2 SQIVND (reference sequence). With 6 bases removed from V and 5 bases from J, the gap between germline ends came to 17 bases. The CDR3 covers 14 residues. The CDR3 protein is CASSSGLKADEQYF. DNA of the CDR3: TGTGCCAGTAGCTCAGGACTAAAGGCCGACGAGCAGTACTTC.

This rearrangement joins TRBV5-4 to TRBJ1-2; D is unresolved. Germline V gene data show CDR1 as SGHNT and CDR2 as YYREEE (reference sequence). The V end lost 1 base, the J end lost 2 bases, and 6 bases lay between the germline ends. The CDR3 is 13 amino acids. Written as DNA, the CDR3 is TGTGCCAGCAGCTTGACTGACAACTATGGCTACACCTTC. Residues: CASSLTDNYGYTF.

This chain joins TRBV5-8 and TRBJ2-3; 8 positions agree with TRBD1. This CDR3 is built from 16 residues. The germline gives CDR1 SGHTS, CDR2 YDEGEE. V shed 0 bases, J shed 1 base, and the junction held 4 bases outside the gene matches. The CDR3 sequence is CASSLAGGYRTDTQYF. The CDR3 DNA follows: TGTGCCAGCAGCTTGGCAGGGGGCTACCGCACAGATACGCAGTATTTT.

This chain links TRBV4-3 with TRBJ2-3, with D hard to call. The V and J ends lost 2 bases and 5 bases respectively, with 5 bases between them. The CDR3 totals 12 residues. Germline V gene data show CDR1 as LGHNA and CDR2 as YSLEER. The CDR3 reads CASSQNRDTQYF. In DNA, the CDR3 is TGCGCCAGCAGCCAAAACAGAGATACGCAGTATTTT.

This clonotype has just a few counts. The chain employs TRBV5-1 and TRBJ2-7; D call uncertain. The CDR3 is 14 amino acids. Germline V lookup: CDR1 SGHRS, CDR2 YFSETQ. The ends were cut back, 0 bases at V and 4 bases at J, with 11 bases in the middle. The CDR3 sequence is CASSLASLSYEQYF. The CDR3 region has the DNA TGCGCCAGCAGCTTGGCCAGCCTCTCGTACGAGCAGTACTTC.

The V call is TRBV3-1, the J call TRBJ2-3; D remains unclear. CDR1 is LGHDT and CDR2 is YNNKEL in the germline V gene (reference sequence). V was trimmed by 1 base and J by 5 bases, leaving 16 bases between them. This CDR3 region has 16 residues. CDR3 sequence reads: CASSQGAMTGRDTQYF. The CDR3, as DNA: TGTGCCAGCAGCCAAGGGGCAATGACCGGGCGAGATACGCAGTATTTT.

V and J are TRBV3-1 and TRBJ2-4; D gene ambiguous. Germline lookup yields CDR1 LGHDT and CDR2 YNNKEL (reference sequence). This CDR3 region has 13 residues. Trimming cost V 0 bases and J 5 bases, with 5 bases left between them. This CDR3 reads CASSQELENIQYF. CDR3 DNA: TGTGCCAGCAGCCAAGAACTGGAAAACATTCAGTACTTC. Variable domain in full (rest from reference TRBV3-1 and TRBJ2-4): DTAVSQTPKYLVTQMGNDKSIKCEQNLGHDTMYWYKQDSKKFLKIMFSYNNKELIINETVPNRFSPKSPDKAHLNLHINSLELGDSAVYFCASSQELENIQYFGAGTRLSVL.

The sample holds many counts of this clonotype. V gene TRBV7-2 combines with J gene TRBJ2-4; 12 nucleotides match TRBD2. The junction had 4 bases not matched to a gene; V was cut back by 5 bases and J by 2 bases. The CDR3 spans 16 residues. Germline V gene lookup returns CDR1 SGHTA and CDR2 FQGNSA. CDR3 sequence reads: CASSEGLAGSKNIQYF. The DNA of the CDR3 is TGTGCCAGCAGCGAAGGACTAGCGGGGTCCAAAAACATTCAGTACTTC.

This clonotype occurred a few times. This CDR3 reads CSARGQGQSSYEQYV. The CDR3 nucleotides are TGCAGTGCTAGAGGACAGGGCCAAAGCTCCTACGAGCAGTACGTC. The chain combines TRBV20-1 with TRBJ2-7; TRBD1 matches at 7 bases. This CDR3 region has 15 residues. V shed 1 base and J 0 bases; nucleotides not matched to a gene: 6. Germline assignment: CDR1 DFQATT and CDR2 SNEGSKA (reference sequence).

The V gene is TRBV4-1, the J gene TRBJ2-3; possible D gene TRBD1, 6 bases. Germline CDR1 MGHRA, CDR2 YSYEKL. The CDR3 has 17 residues. The V end lost 0 bases, the J end lost 4 bases, and 17 bases lay between the germline ends. CDR3 sequence reads: CASSQETVRGFADTQYF. DNA for the CDR3: TGCGCCAGCAGCCAAGAGACGGTTAGGGGGTTCGCAGATACGCAGTATTTT.

The chain couples TRBV9 to TRBJ2-3; 12 bases are a match to TRBD2. The CDR3 has 17 amino acids. V gave up 0 bases and J gave up 8 bases; unmatched junction bases: 10. Per the germline V gene, CDR1 is SGDLS and CDR2 is YYNGEE. The CDR3 coding sequence is TGTGCCAGCAGCGTAGCTACGCTAGCGGGAGGGCCAGGTACGCAGTATTTT. This translates into CASSVATLAGGPGTQYF.

The table lists this clonotype with a few counts. The chain recombines TRBV9 with TRBJ2-5; 11 bases agree with TRBD1. Per germline, CDR1 SGDLS and CDR2 YYNGEE. The trim removed 0 bases at V and 7 bases at J, leaving 11 bases unmatched. This CDR3 has 17 residues. The CDR3 loop reads CASSVGVGGTGGMTQYF. CDR3 sequence (DNA): TGTGCCAGCAGCGTAGGAGTTGGGGGGACAGGGGGAATGACCCAGTACTTC.

The CDR3 protein is CASSPTNYEQYV. CDR3 nucleotide sequence: TGTGCCAGCAGCCCCACTAATTACGAGCAGTACGTC. This sequence joins TRBV6-2 or TRBV6-3 and TRBJ2-7; no clear D gene. V was clipped by 6 bases and J by 4 bases, with 10 bases between them. The CDR3 runs to 12 residues. Germline V lookup: CDR1 MNHEY, CDR2 SVGEGT.